Below, 20 T cell receptor beta chains from the same sample are listed, as sequenced in a study of shared clonotypes between healthy human individuals. Sequencing used immunoSEQ multiplex PCR; TCRdb keeps in-frame clones, though not all of them. The sample contains roughly 2.6 million clones, approximately 90% of which appear only once. The material sequenced was naive CD4+ T cells sorted from blood. Subset given: CD45RA+ positively selected. Receptor source: a man aged 18-30 years in good health.

The rearrangement links TRBV4-2 to TRBJ2-5, with D tentatively TRBD2 (6 bases). Per the germline V gene, CDR1 is LGHNA and CDR2 is YNFKEQ. V lost 3 bases and J lost 7, with 15 bases in between. The CDR3 length is 14 residues. DNA of the CDR3: TGTGCCAGCAGCCAGGGACTCTCGGGTTGGACCCAGTACTTC. Encoded protein: CASSQGLSGWTQYF.

V gene TRBV19 combines with J gene TRBJ1-1, with D perhaps matching TRBD1 (6 bases). Deletions cut 7 bases from V and 11 bases from J, with 20 bases between. Germline V CDR1 and CDR2: LNHDA, SQIVND (reference sequence). The CDR3 contains 13 residues. The CDR3 loop is CASKETGRSFAFF. CDR3 coding DNA: TGTGCCAGTAAGGAGACAGGCCGGAGTTTCGCTTTCTTT. Filled out from reference TRBV19 and TRBJ1-1, the complete variable domain reads DGGITQSPKYLFRKEGQNVTLSCEQNLNHDAMYWYRQDPGQGLRLIYYSQIVNDFQKGDIAEGYSVSREKKESFPLTVTSAQKNPTAFYLCASKETGRSFAFFGQGTRLTVV.

V is TRBV21-1 and J is TRBJ1-2. TRBV21-1 is termed a pseudogene. The CDR3 totals 15 residues. The CDR3 DNA reads TGTGCCAGCAGGGCAACACGACCCTTCTCCTATGGCTACACCTTC. Amino acids: CASRATRPFSYGYTF.

To note about this clone: The sample has other DNA sequences that encode this CDR3 too. The chain uses TRBV9 and TRBJ1-5, with TRBD1 identical over 7 bases. V shed 1 base, J shed 4 bases, and the junction held 2 bases outside the gene matches. The germline gives CDR1 SGDLS, CDR2 YYNGEE. This CDR3 is built from 14 residues. The CDR3: CASSVWDSNQPQHF. As DNA, the CDR3 is TGTGCCAGCAGCGTATGGGACAGTAATCAGCCCCAGCATTTT.

This chain links TRBV10-3 with TRBJ1-1; a possible D gene is TRBD1 (6 bases). The germline V and J ends were trimmed by 2 bases and 3 bases, with 10 bases remaining between them. The germline gives CDR1 ENHRY, CDR2 SYGVKD. This CDR3 has 14 residues. As DNA, the CDR3 is TGTGCCATCAGTGAGGCGGGGGCCCACACTGAAGCTTTCTTT. It specifies CAISEAGAHTEAFF.

V usage is TRBV5-1 and J usage is TRBJ2-2; tentatively, D is TRBD2 (6 bases). The V gene's germline CDR1 is SGHRS and CDR2 YFSETQ. Trimming left V 1 base short and J 6 bases short, with 16 bases between. The CDR3 has 16 residues. CDR3 DNA: TGCGCCAGCAGCTTGAGTCCCGCGTCGGGAGCCGGGGAGCTGTTTTTT. Residues: CASSLSPASGAGELFF.

With respect to this clone: A read error may explain this, as a much larger clone is one base away. Other DNA sequences in this sample translate to the same CDR3. This chain uses TRBV5-6 with TRBJ2-5; D remains ambiguous. Trimming stripped 2 bases from V and 3 bases from J, with 2 bases between. The CDR3 has 11 residues. Germline CDR1 and CDR2: SGHDT and YYEEEE. The DNA for the CDR3 is TGTGCCAGCAGCTTTGAAGAGACCCAGTACTTC. It codes for CASSFEETQYF.

On this clone itself: The CDR3 carries no conserved terminal phenylalanine or tryptophan, so it likely arises from a read error. This chain uses TRBV6-5 with TRBJ1-5; a weak D match, TRBD1 (6 bases). This CDR3 comprises 15 residues. Trimming removed 5 bases at V and 0 bases at J, with 11 bases between. CDR1 is MNHEY and CDR2 is SVGAGI in the germline V gene. CDR3 amino acids: CASSTGQNSNQPQHL. For the CDR3, the DNA is TGTGCCAGCAGTACTGGACAGAATAGCAATCAGCCCCAGCATCTT.

About this clone itself: Other DNA variants within this sample encode the same CDR3. The V gene is TRBV5-1, the J gene TRBJ2-3, with D maybe TRBD2 (5 bases). Trimming left V 1 base short and J 4 bases short, with 7 bases between. This CDR3 comprises 13 residues. Germline V gene data show CDR1 as SGHRS and CDR2 as YFSETQ. The CDR3 loop is CASSLRGADTQYF. DNA for the CDR3: TGCGCCAGCAGCTTGCGGGGTGCAGATACGCAGTATTTT. Full variable domain (missing parts from reference TRBV5-1 and TRBJ2-3): KAGVTQTPRYLIKTRGQQVTLSCSPISGHRSVSWYQQTPGQGLQFLFEYFSETQRNKGNFPGRFSGRQFSNSRSEMNVSTLELGDSALYLCASSLRGADTQYFGPGTRLTVL.

This clone was detected only a few times. The sample holds other DNA sequences that translate to the same CDR3. V usage is TRBV18 and J usage is TRBJ1-4; no definite D call. The germline gives CDR1 KGHSH, CDR2 LQKENI. The V end lost 2 bases, the J end lost 7 bases, and 5 bases lay between the germline ends. There are 12 residues in the CDR3. Here the CDR3 DNA reads TGTGCCAGCTCACCAGGCCCTGAAAAACTGTTTTTT. Its protein product is CASSPGPEKLFF.

V usage is TRBV6-6 and J usage is TRBJ1-5, with 7 bases lining up with TRBD1. Per the germline V gene, CDR1 is MNHNY and CDR2 is SVGAGI (reference sequence). Trimming at V came to 2 bases and at J to 4 bases, leaving 8 bases not matched to a gene. This CDR3 region has 16 residues. CDR3 region: CASSYRRDRTNQPQHF. The CDR3 DNA follows: TGTGCCAGCAGTTACAGGAGGGACAGAACAAATCAGCCCCAGCATTTT.

The V call is TRBV7-2, the J call TRBJ2-7; 16 nucleotides line up with TRBD2. The CDR3 covers 17 residues. CDR1 is SGHTA and CDR2 is FQGNSA in the germline V gene. Trimming removed 5 bases from V and 5 bases from J; junction bases left unmatched: 9. CDR3 coding DNA: TGTGCCAGCAGCGGTCCGGGACTAGCGGGAGGGCCCCACGAGCAGTACTTC. Its protein is CASSGPGLAGGPHEQYF. The complete variable domain, with remaining parts taken from reference TRBV7-2 and TRBJ2-7, reads GAGVSQSPSNKVTEKGKDVELRCDPISGHTALYWYRQSLGQGLEFLIYFQGNSAPDKSGLPSDRFSAERTGGSVSTLTIQRTQQEDSAVYLCASSGPGLAGGPHEQYFGPGTRLTVT.

The chain has TRBV11-2 and TRBJ2-7, with D maybe TRBD1 (6 bases). Trimming took off 5 bases at V and 7 bases at J, with 18 bases between the two ends. CDR3 length equals 14 residues. CDR1 and CDR2 (germline): SGHAT, FQNNGV. CDR3 bases: TGTGCCAGCAGCCCACCCGGACAGCCCTTTGAGCAGTACTTC. This translates into CASSPPGQPFEQYF.

The rearrangement links TRBV10-3 to TRBJ1-1; D is perhaps TRBD1 (6 bases). V dropped 7 bases and J dropped 1 base, with 13 bases sitting between them. This CDR3 is built from 14 residues. Germline CDR1 and CDR2: ENHRY and SYGVKD. CDR3: CAIISGHQNTEAFF. For the CDR3, the DNA is TGTGCCATCATCTCGGGACACCAGAACACTGAAGCTTTCTTT.

The chain couples TRBV6-6 to TRBJ2-3; D not certain. CDR1 is MNHNY and CDR2 is SVGAGI in the germline V gene (reference sequence). Between the trimmed V and J ends, which lost 2 bases and 8 bases, there was a span of 11 bases. The CDR3 runs to 13 residues. The CDR3 reads CASSYLGLGTQYF. The CDR3 bases are TGTGCCAGCAGTTACCTCGGCTTGGGTACGCAGTATTTT.

The chain combines TRBV10-3 with TRBJ2-3; 14 nucleotides match TRBD2. The germline CDR1 and CDR2 sequences are ENHRY and SYGVKD. CDR3 length equals 17 residues. Germline trimming cut 3 bases from V and 2 bases from J; bases unmatched to any gene: 4. DNA for the CDR3: TGTGCCATCAGTGACGGGACTAGCGGGGGCCTCACAGATACGCAGTATTTT. Encoded protein: CAISDGTSGGLTDTQYF.

This clone came up once. The chain couples TRBV10-3 to TRBJ2-1, with D tentatively TRBD2 (5 bases). V was trimmed by 8 bases and J by 0 bases, leaving 8 bases between them. The germline gives CDR1 ENHRY, CDR2 SYGVKD. The length of the CDR3 is 13 residues. In DNA form, the CDR3 reads TGTGCCATCGGGGAGAGCTCCTACAATGAGCAGTTCTTC. Translated: CAIGESSYNEQFF.

On this clone itself: Additional DNA sequences in this sample encode the identical CDR3. This chain joins TRBV5-1 and TRBJ2-2; D remains unclear. Germline loops: CDR1 SGHRS, CDR2 YFSETQ. Trimming took 4 bases from V and 1 from J, leaving 8 bases between them. The CDR3 is 14 amino acids. CDR3 bases: TGCGCCAGCAGCCCGGAAGGGAACACCGGGGAGCTGTTTTTT. Its protein is CASSPEGNTGELFF. Complete variable domain (other parts from reference TRBV5-1 and TRBJ2-2): KAGVTQTPRYLIKTRGQQVTLSCSPISGHRSVSWYQQTPGQGLQFLFEYFSETQRNKGNFPGRFSGRQFSNSRSEMNVSTLELGDSALYLCASSPEGNTGELFFGEGSRLTVL.

This rearrangement joins TRBV29-1 to TRBJ1-4, with D possibly TRBD1 on 6 matching bases. Germline V gene sequence: CDR1 SQVTM, CDR2 ANQGSEA. The CDR3 consists of 13 residues. V was clipped by 8 bases and J by 7 bases, with 17 bases between them. CDR3 residues: CSFTGRLSEKLFF. CDR3 nucleotides: TGCAGCTTCACAGGGAGGCTAAGTGAAAAACTGTTTTTT.

This clone has just a few counts. Other DNA sequences in the same sample also yield this CDR3. The chain uses TRBV5-4 and TRBJ2-5; D uncertain. V was trimmed by 1 base and J by 2 bases, leaving 9 bases between them. The length of the CDR3 is 14 residues. Per the germline V gene, CDR1 is SGHNT and CDR2 is YYREEE (reference sequence). The CDR3 nucleotides are TGTGCCAGCAGCTTGAAGGCAGCACAAGAGACCCAGTACTTC. Amino acid sequence: CASSLKAAQETQYF. The whole variable domain, filled in from reference TRBV5-4 and TRBJ2-5, reads ETGVTQSPTHLIKTRGQQVTLRCSSQSGHNTVSWYQQALGQGPQFIFQYYREEENGRGNFPPRFSGLQFPNYSSELNVNALELDDSALYLCASSLKAAQETQYFGPGTRLLVL.